The clone carrying this T cell receptor (beta chain) was counted at least ten times. RNA transcripts yielded amplified TCR beta CDR3 regions. A set of HTBI primers served as the primers for a first-round RT-PCR of the TCR CDR3. TCRdb re-derived calls from the multiplex PCR reads in MiXCR, one entry per CDR3 protein. The table has some 360,000 distinct CDR3 sequences, 15% to 20% seen once. The record originates from a study of T cells in Graves' hyperthyroidism and ophthalmopathy. CDR3 length equals 14 residues. The germline gives CDR1 MGHDK, CDR2 SYGVNS. The trim removed 4 bases at V and 4 bases at J, leaving 6 bases unmatched.

The chain carries TRBV25-1 and TRBJ2-7; TRBD2 matches at 8 bases. The sample comprised blood. The receptor's source is a woman aged 40 to 50 with Graves' ophthalmopathy. The CDR3 loop is CASSAPGGPYEQYF. The CDR3 DNA follows: TGTGCCAGCAGTGCGCCGGGAGGGCCTTACGAGCAGTACTTC.